The rows below give T cell receptor beta chains drawn from one sample of a study of CD8 T cells in ankylosing spondylitis. TCRdb reprocessed the 5' RACE reads via MiXCR and lists one record per CDR3 protein. Among 150,000 to 200,000 distinct CDR3 sequences, 10% to 15% were seen once, and the ten largest hold approximately 11%. Input material: blood, either unsorted or a sorted T cell fraction (not recorded which). These receptors were taken from a female donor with ankylosing spondylitis or in good health (not recorded which). The CDR3 runs from the conserved cysteine through the conserved F or W. The order of the fields is V gene, J gene, clone size, D gene, CDR3 protein, CDR3 DNA. The D gene is left open where the match is weak. Part of the rows lack a size; the others show once, few, many or a class for expanded clones.

TRBV7-3	TRBJ1-1	few	-	CASSLMGGAGANTEAFF	TGTGCCAGCAGCTTAATGGGCGGGGCAGGCGCTAACACTGAAGCTTTCTTT
TRBV4-3	TRBJ1-2	-	-	CASSPTGDPEWDGYTF	TGCGCCAGCAGCCCGACAGGTGATCCGGAGTGGGATGGCTACACCTTC
TRBV20-1	TRBJ1-5	many	-	CSAELQSNQPQHF	TGCAGTGCGGAGCTTCAAAGCAATCAGCCCCAGCATTTT
TRBV11-2	TRBJ1-1	-	TRBD1	CASSTGQGGVTEAFF	TGTGCCAGCAGCACTGGACAGGGGGGTGTCACTGAAGCTTTCTTT
TRBV7-9	TRBJ1-1	-	-	CASLEEGTEAFF	TGTGCCAGCCTAGAAGAGGGCACTGAAGCTTTCTTT
TRBV7-3	TRBJ1-1	few	-	CASSPGGNTNTEAFF	TGTGCCAGCAGCCCTGGGGGAAACACGAACACTGAAGCTTTCTTT
TRBV5-5	TRBJ2-1	many	-	CASSLEGTSYNEQFF	TGTGCCAGCAGCTTGGAAGGGACATCTTACAATGAGCAGTTCTTC
TRBV12-3/TRBV12-4	TRBJ1-2	many	TRBD1	CASSSYQGQADYGYTF	TGTGCCAGCAGTTCCTACCAAGGACAGGCGGACTATGGCTACACCTTC
TRBV6-1	TRBJ2-7	few	-	CASSGDWSSYEQYF	TGTGCCAGCAGTGGGGACTGGAGCTCCTACGAGCAGTACTTC
TRBV27	TRBJ1-2	many	-	CASSATPVANYGYTF	TGTGCCAGCAGTGCGACGCCGGTAGCTAACTATGGCTACACCTTC
TRBV20-1	TRBJ2-3	-	TRBD2	CSASGQAGTSGSQYF	TGCAGTGCTAGCGGACAGGCGGGGACTAGCGGGTCGCAGTATTTT
TRBV24-1	TRBJ1-4	many	-	CATSDGQLLNEKLFF	TGTGCCACCAGTGATGGACAGTTACTTAATGAAAAACTGTTTTTT
TRBV12-3/TRBV12-4	TRBJ1-2	many	TRBD1	CASSFRDRAGYTF	TGTGCCAGCAGCTTCCGGGACAGGGCTGGCTACACCTTC
TRBV7-3	TRBJ2-7	-	-	CASSRTDSASSYEQYF	TGTGCCAGCAGCCGAACCGATAGCGCTAGCTCCTACGAGCAGTACTTC
TRBV12-3/TRBV12-4	TRBJ2-7	few	TRBD2	CASNLAGGPGLSEQYF	TGTGCCAGCAACCTAGCGGGAGGGCCTGGTCTGTCCGAGCAGTATTTC
TRBV12-3/TRBV12-4	TRBJ2-1	few	-	CASSESQGTNEQFF	TGTGCCAGCAGTGAATCACAGGGTACGAATGAGCAGTTCTTC
TRBV6-2/TRBV6-3	TRBJ2-1	few	TRBD2	CASSSWTRVNNEQFF	TGTGCCAGCAGTTCTTGGACTAGGGTAAACAATGAGCAGTTCTTC
TRBV10-2	TRBJ2-7	many	-	CASSESDPADEQYF	TGCGCCAGCAGTGAGTCGGACCCCGCGGACGAGCAGTACTTC
TRBV11-1	TRBJ2-1	few	-	CASSLRGTQRKFF	TGTGCCAGCAGCTTAAGAGGGACTCAGCGGAAGTTCTTC
TRBV5-1	TRBJ1-1	many	-	CASSLYGPGGDLSTEAFF	TGCGCCAGCAGCTTGTACGGCCCGGGGGGGGACCTGAGCACTGAAGCTTTCTTT
TRBV12-3/TRBV12-4	TRBJ2-7	many	-	CASSLNYEQYF	TGTGCCAGCAGCCTTAACTACGAGCAGTACTTC
TRBV5-1	TRBJ1-1	few	TRBD1	CASSATDRAEAFF	TGCGCCAGCAGCGCCACCGACAGGGCTGAAGCTTTCTTT
TRBV6-1	TRBJ1-4	-	-	CASSLVIGGEKLFF	TGTGCCAGCAGTCTCGTGATCGGGGGTGAAAAACTGTTTTTT
TRBV19	TRBJ2-7	many	TRBD2	CASSPTSGFYEQYF	TGTGCCAGTAGTCCGACTAGCGGGTTCTACGAGCAGTACTTC
TRBV11-2	TRBJ2-1	once	-	CASSFSATDNEQFF	TGTGCCAGCAGCTTTTCCGCCACCGACAATGAGCAGTTCTTC
TRBV10-3	TRBJ2-5	many	TRBD2	CAISESERDRKTQYF	TGTGCCATCAGTGAGTCGGAGCGGGATCGAAAGACCCAGTACTTC
TRBV7-3	TRBJ2-2	many	-	CASSLYAGELFF	TGTGCCAGCAGCCTTTATGCCGGGGAGCTGTTTTTT
TRBV7-9	TRBJ2-7	few	-	CASSLASQRYEQYF	TGTGCCAGCAGCTTAGCTTCCCAGCGCTACGAGCAGTACTTC
TRBV18	TRBJ2-7	-	-	CASSPPGWNYEQYF	TGTGCCAGCTCACCTCCTGGGTGGAACTACGAGCAGTACTTC
TRBV27	TRBJ2-1	-	-	CASSLRAGVAYNEQFF	TGTGCCAGCAGTTTAAGGGCTGGCGTAGCCTACAATGAGCAGTTCTTC
TRBV30	TRBJ1-1	many	-	CAWSVRGNTEAFF	TGTGCCTGGAGTGTCCGGGGGAACACTGAAGCTTTCTTT
TRBV20-1	TRBJ2-7	few	TRBD2	CSARRASGSRYEQYF	TGCAGTGCTAGAAGGGCTAGCGGGAGTCGGTACGAGCAGTACTTC
TRBV7-9	TRBJ2-1	-	TRBD2	CASSPGTSGSDAQFF	TGTGCCAGCAGCCCCGGGACTAGCGGGTCCGATGCGCAGTTCTTC